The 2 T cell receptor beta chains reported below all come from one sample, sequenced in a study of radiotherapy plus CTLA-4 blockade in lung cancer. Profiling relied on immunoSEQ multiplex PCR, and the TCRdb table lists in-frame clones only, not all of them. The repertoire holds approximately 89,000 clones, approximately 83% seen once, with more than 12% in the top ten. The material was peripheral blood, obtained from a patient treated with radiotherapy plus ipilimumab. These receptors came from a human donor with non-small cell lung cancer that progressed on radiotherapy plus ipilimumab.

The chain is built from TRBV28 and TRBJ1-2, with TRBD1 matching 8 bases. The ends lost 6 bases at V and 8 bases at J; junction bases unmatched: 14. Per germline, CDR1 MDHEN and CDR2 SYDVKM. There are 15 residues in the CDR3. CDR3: CASRPLTGGTRGYTF. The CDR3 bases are TGTGCCAGCAGGCCTCTTACAGGGGGAACTCGAGGCTACACCTTC.

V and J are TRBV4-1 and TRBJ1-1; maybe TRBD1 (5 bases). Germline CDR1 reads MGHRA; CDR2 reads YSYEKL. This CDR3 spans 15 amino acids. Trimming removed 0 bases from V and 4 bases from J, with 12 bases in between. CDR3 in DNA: TGCGCCAGCAGCCAAGAGGTGACCGGGGGCACTGAAGCTTTCTTT. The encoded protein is CASSQEVTGGTEAFF.